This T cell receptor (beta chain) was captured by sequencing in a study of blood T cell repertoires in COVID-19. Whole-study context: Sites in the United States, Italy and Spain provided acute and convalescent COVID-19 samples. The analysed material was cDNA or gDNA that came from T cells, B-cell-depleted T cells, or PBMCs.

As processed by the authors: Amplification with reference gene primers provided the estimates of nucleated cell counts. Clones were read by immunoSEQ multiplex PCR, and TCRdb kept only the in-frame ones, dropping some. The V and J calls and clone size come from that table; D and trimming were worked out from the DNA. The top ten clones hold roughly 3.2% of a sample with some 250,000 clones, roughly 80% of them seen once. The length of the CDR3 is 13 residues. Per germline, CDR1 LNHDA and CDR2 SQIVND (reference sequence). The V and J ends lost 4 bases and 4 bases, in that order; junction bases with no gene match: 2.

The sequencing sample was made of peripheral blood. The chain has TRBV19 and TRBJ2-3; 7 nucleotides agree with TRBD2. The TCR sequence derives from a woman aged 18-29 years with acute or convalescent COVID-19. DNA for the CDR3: TGTGCCAGTAGTAGGGGAGGGGCAGATACGCAGTATTTT. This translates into CASSRGGADTQYF. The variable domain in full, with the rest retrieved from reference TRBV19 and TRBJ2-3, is DGGITQSPKYLFRKEGQNVTLSCEQNLNHDAMYWYRQDPGQGLRLIYYSQIVNDFQKGDIAEGYSVSREKKESFPLTVTSAQKNPTAFYLCASSRGGADTQYFGPGTRLTVL.